The 15 T cell receptor beta chains listed next were all sequenced from one sample in a study of cytomegalovirus exposure and HLA in healthy donors. Use of 60 Vbeta and 13 Jbeta primers characterized the PCR. Using immunoSEQ multiplex PCR, the repertoire was profiled, and TCRdb retains in-frame clones only, with some absent. The repertoire includes more than 140,000 clones, approximately 82% of them detected once, and about 3% sits in the top ten. Sequencing was carried out using PBMCs. All receptors come from a man between 40 and 49 years old in good health and CMV-seronegative.

This rearrangement joins TRBV5-1 to TRBJ2-2; TRBD1 aligns across 11 bases. V lost 4 bases and J lost 3; bases outside the gene matches: 5. Per the germline V gene, CDR1 is SGHRS and CDR2 is YFSETQ. The CDR3 has 16 amino acids. CDR3 DNA: TGCGCCAGCAGCGACGGACAGGGGGCCCACACCGGGGAGCTGTTTTTT. Translation gives CASSDGQGAHTGELFF.

This chain uses TRBV27 with TRBJ2-7; 7 positions agree with TRBD1. Germline lookup yields CDR1 MNHEY and CDR2 SMNVEV (reference sequence). The CDR3 is made up of 14 amino acids. V shed 0 bases and J 3 bases; nucleotides not matched to a gene: 2. CDR3 amino acids: CASSLSGQYYEQYF. For the CDR3, the DNA is TGTGCCAGCAGTTTATCGGGACAGTACTACGAGCAGTACTTC.

The gene calls are TRBV4-1 and TRBJ2-3, with 7 bases identical to TRBD2. Trimming at V came to 4 bases and at J to 6 bases, leaving 4 bases not matched to a gene. The CDR3 covers 13 residues. Germline V CDR1 and CDR2: MGHRA, YSYEKL. The DNA of the CDR3 is TGCGCCAGCAGCCGGGAGGGAAGGGATACGCAGTATTTT. It is translated as CASSREGRDTQYF.

The V and J genes are TRBV11-3 and TRBJ2-2; D is possibly TRBD2 (5 bases). The CDR3 is 13 amino acids. The V end lost 3 bases, the J end lost 3 bases, and 5 bases lay between the germline ends. Per germline, CDR1 SGHNT and CDR2 YENEEA. Here the CDR3 reads CASSFGDTGELFF. CDR3 nucleotide sequence: TGTGCCAGCAGCTTCGGGGACACCGGGGAGCTGTTTTTT.

The chain has TRBV7-9 and TRBJ2-5; D is unresolved. This CDR3 spans 14 amino acids. From germline, CDR1 is SEHNR and CDR2 FQNEAQ (reference sequence). V was cut by 1 base and J by 5 bases, with 11 bases left in between. The CDR3 nucleotides are TGTGCCAGCAGCTTAGGATCGCGCGTGGAGACCCAGTACTTC. It codes for CASSLGSRVETQYF.

This chain joins TRBV7-9 and TRBJ1-4; the match to TRBD1 covers 9 bases. The CDR3 is 16 amino acids. V was pared by 2 bases and J by 5 bases, with 6 bases of the junction left unmatched. Germline V gene lookup returns CDR1 SEHNR and CDR2 FQNEAQ (reference sequence). CDR3 sequence: CASSLFRGTGNEKLFF. CDR3 DNA sequence: TGTGCCAGCAGCTTATTCCGTGGGACAGGGAATGAAAAACTGTTTTTT.

The rearrangement links TRBV19 to TRBJ1-2; tentatively, D is TRBD1 (5 bases). In germline, CDR1 is LNHDA, CDR2 SQIVND (reference sequence). Between the trimmed V and J ends, which lost 3 bases and 4 bases, there was a span of 9 bases. The CDR3 consists of 13 residues. CDR3 DNA sequence: TGTGCCAGTAGTATTGGGGGGGTCTATGGCTACACCTTC. It translates to CASSIGGVYGYTF.

The chain uses TRBV27 and TRBJ1-2; TRBD1 matches 7 bases. The germline gives CDR1 MNHEY, CDR2 SMNVEV (reference sequence). The CDR3 is 14 amino acids. With V trimmed by 5 bases and J by 4 bases, 7 bases remained unmatched. The CDR3: CASSPGQVPYGYTF. For the CDR3, the DNA is TGTGCCAGCAGTCCCGGACAGGTACCCTATGGCTACACCTTC.

The gene calls are TRBV6-6 and TRBJ1-2; TRBD1 matches 9 bases. The germline V gene encodes CDR1 MNHNY and CDR2 SVGAGI (reference sequence). The V gene end was trimmed by 0 bases and the J gene end by 6 bases; junction bases not matched to a gene: 2. The CDR3 is 14 residues long. The CDR3 protein is CASSYSRTGDGYTF. The CDR3, as DNA: TGTGCCAGCAGTTACTCGAGGACAGGGGATGGCTACACCTTC.

The chain links TRBV18 to TRBJ1-4; 10 nucleotides align to TRBD1. The CDR3 totals 16 residues. V dropped 3 bases and J dropped 10; count of bases not matched to a gene: 11. In germline, CDR1 is KGHSH, CDR2 LQKENI. Written as DNA, the CDR3 is TGTGCCAGCTCACCTGACAGGGGGCTTGTACTCGCAAAACTGTTTTTT. Protein: CASSPDRGLVLAKLFF. Full variable domain (remainder filled in from reference TRBV18 and TRBJ1-4): NAGVMQNPRHLVRRRGQEARLRCSPMKGHSHVYWYRQLPEEGLKFMVYLQKENIIDESGMPKERFSAEFPKEGPSILRIQQVVRGDSAAYFCASSPDRGLVLAKLFFGSGTQLSVL.

This clone was seen more than once but under ten times. The chain links TRBV27 to TRBJ2-7, with TRBD1 identical over 8 bases. Germline CDR1 reads MNHEY; CDR2 reads SMNVEV (reference sequence). The CDR3 sequence is 16 residues long. The V segment lost 4 bases and the J segment 0 bases; nucleotides outside the gene matches: 8. The CDR3 protein is CASSSPPTGDSYEQYF. The CDR3 DNA follows: TGTGCCAGCAGTTCACCCCCGACAGGGGACTCCTACGAGCAGTACTTC.

The chain has TRBV5-1 and TRBJ2-5; 8 positions match TRBD1. The CDR3 consists of 15 residues. With 0 bases clipped from V and 5 bases from J, the junction kept 6 bases outside the gene matches. Germline CDR1 SGHRS, CDR2 YFSETQ. The CDR3 nucleotides are TGCGCCAGCAGCTTGGGGGCAGGGGGCTTGGAGACCCAGTACTTC. It translates to CASSLGAGGLETQYF.

The chain carries TRBV27 and TRBJ1-6, with D hard to call. CDR3 size: 12 residues. Germline V gene lookup returns CDR1 MNHEY and CDR2 SMNVEV (reference sequence). V lost 3 bases and J 9 bases, leaving 6 bases between the germline ends. The CDR3 here is CASSFTGSPLHF. The CDR3 DNA reads as TGTGCCAGCAGTTTCACGGGTTCACCCCTCCACTTT.

The J gene is TRBJ2-1, the V gene TRBV7-3; maybe TRBD1 (6 bases). Germline assignment: CDR1 SGHTA and CDR2 FQGTGA. V dropped 5 bases and J dropped 3 bases, with 14 bases sitting between them. The CDR3 contains 15 residues. The CDR3 region has the DNA TGTGCCAGCAGCAGAACTGGGGGCGGCTACAATGAGCAGTTCTTC. Translated, it gives CASSRTGGGYNEQFF.

The chain joins TRBV28 to TRBJ1-6; possibly TRBD1 for D (6 bases). V lost 5 bases and J lost 9, with 23 bases in between. Germline-derived CDR1 and CDR2 are MDHEN and SYDVKM. There are 17 residues in the CDR3. CDR3: CASSKPTGFLSGSPLHF. CDR3 bases: TGTGCCAGCAGTAAACCGACAGGATTTCTCAGTGGTTCACCCCTCCACTTT.